This TCR beta chain appears in the sequencing data of a study of T cells after yellow fever vaccination. Study context: The fractions with low cell numbers were processed using SMART-Seq v4 Ultra Low Input.

For this clonotype: No antigen is known for it.

Findings and caveats of the study: From the bulk population, abundant clonotypes could contaminate and appear within FACS-sorted repertoires. Subsequent to the booster, the majority of primary-vaccination clones reappeared (less than 97% CD4, 88% CD8).

With 4 bases clipped from V and 2 bases from J, the junction kept 3 bases outside the gene matches. The CDR3 has 15 residues. The germline V gene has CDR1 SGHRS and CDR2 YFSETQ. Template-switching 5'RACE yielded the TCR cDNA; a universal primer site and UMIs were added in the process. Each CDR3 protein gets one entry after TCRdb re-called the 5' RACE reads with MiXCR. This table holds about 69,000 distinct CDR3 sequences, around 5% found once. This receptor was obtained from a man between 18 and 35 years old who received the YFV17D yellow fever vaccine. This material consisted of CD4+ T cells sorted from PBMCs, taken more than 13 days after the first yellow fever vaccination. The V and J genes are TRBV5-1 and TRBJ2-1; 10 bases are a match to TRBD1. CDR3 loop: CASSPGTGAYNEQFF. Written as DNA, the CDR3 is TGCGCCAGCAGCCCCGGGACAGGGGCCTACAATGAGCAGTTCTTC. The full variable domain, in which reference TRBV5-1 and TRBJ2-1 provide the parts outside the CDR3, is KAGVTQTPRYLIKTRGQQVTLSCSPISGHRSVSWYQQTPGQGLQFLFEYFSETQRNKGNFPGRFSGRQFSNSRSEMNVSTLELGDSALYLCASSPGTGAYNEQFFGPGTRLTVL.